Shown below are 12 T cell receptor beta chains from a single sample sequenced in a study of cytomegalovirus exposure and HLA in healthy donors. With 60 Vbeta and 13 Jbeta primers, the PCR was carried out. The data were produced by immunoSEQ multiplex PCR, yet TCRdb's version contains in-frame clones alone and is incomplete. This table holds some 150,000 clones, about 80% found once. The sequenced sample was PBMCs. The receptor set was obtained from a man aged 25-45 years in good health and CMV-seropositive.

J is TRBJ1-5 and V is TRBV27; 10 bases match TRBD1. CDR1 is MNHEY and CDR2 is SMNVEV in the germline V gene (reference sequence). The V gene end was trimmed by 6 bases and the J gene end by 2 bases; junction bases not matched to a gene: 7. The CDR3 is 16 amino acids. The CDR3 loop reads CASRLTGTGGNQPQHF. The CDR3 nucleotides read TGTGCCAGCAGACTCACCGGGACAGGGGGCAATCAGCCCCAGCATTTT.

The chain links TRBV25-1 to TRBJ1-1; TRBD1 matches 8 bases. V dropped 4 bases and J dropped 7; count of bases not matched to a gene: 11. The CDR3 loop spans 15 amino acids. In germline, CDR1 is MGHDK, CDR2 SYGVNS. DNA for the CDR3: TGTGCCAGCAGTGCACCAGGGGGCGCAGGAAATGAAGCTTTCTTT. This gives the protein CASSAPGGAGNEAFF.

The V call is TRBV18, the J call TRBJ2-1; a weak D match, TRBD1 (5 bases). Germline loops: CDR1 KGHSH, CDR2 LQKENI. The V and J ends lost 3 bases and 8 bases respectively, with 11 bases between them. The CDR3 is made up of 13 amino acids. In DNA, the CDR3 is TGTGCCAGCTCACCCGGAGACAGCGATGAGCAGTTCTTC. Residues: CASSPGDSDEQFF.

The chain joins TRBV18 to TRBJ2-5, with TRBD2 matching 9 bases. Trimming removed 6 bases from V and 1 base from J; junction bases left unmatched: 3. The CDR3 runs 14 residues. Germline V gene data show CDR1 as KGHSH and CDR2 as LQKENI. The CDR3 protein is CASSSSGVQETQYF. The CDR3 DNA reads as TGTGCCAGCTCTTCTAGCGGGGTCCAAGAGACCCAGTACTTC.

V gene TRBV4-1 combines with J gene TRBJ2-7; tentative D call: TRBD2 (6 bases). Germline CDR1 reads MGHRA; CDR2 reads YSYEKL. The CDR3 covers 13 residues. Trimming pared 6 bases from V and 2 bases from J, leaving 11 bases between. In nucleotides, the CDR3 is TGCGCCAGCAGTCCCGGGAGTGCCTACGAGCAGTACTTC. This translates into CASSPGSAYEQYF.

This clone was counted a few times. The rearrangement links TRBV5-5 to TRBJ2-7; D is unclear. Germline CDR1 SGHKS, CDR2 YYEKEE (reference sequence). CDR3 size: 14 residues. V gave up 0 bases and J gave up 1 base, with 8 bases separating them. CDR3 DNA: TGTGCCAGCAGCTTGGGGCAGGTGTCCTACGAGCAGTACTTC. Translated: CASSLGQVSYEQYF.

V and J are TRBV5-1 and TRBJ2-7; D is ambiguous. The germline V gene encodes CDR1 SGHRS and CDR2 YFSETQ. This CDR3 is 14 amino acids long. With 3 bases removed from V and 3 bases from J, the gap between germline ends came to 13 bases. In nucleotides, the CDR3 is TGCGCCAGCAGCTCGCAATGGCAGAACTACGAGCAGTACTTC. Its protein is CASSSQWQNYEQYF. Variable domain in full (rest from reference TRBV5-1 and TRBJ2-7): KAGVTQTPRYLIKTRGQQVTLSCSPISGHRSVSWYQQTPGQGLQFLFEYFSETQRNKGNFPGRFSGRQFSNSRSEMNVSTLELGDSALYLCASSSQWQNYEQYFGPGTRLTVT.

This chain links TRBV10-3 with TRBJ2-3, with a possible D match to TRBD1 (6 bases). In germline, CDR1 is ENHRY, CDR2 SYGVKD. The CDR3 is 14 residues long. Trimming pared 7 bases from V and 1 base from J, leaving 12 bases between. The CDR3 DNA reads TGTGCCATCAAAAACAGGGAAGGCACAGATACGCAGTATTTT. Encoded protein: CAIKNREGTDTQYF.

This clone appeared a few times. The CDR3 DNA is TGTGCCACCAGCAGAGACGCGAGTTACGAGCAGTACTTC. The encoded protein is CATSRDASYEQYF. The genes are TRBV15 and TRBJ2-7; unclear D gene. This CDR3 region has 13 residues. Germline-derived CDR1 and CDR2 are LNHNV and YYDKDF (reference sequence). Trimming took off 0 bases at V and 4 bases at J, with 7 bases between the two ends.

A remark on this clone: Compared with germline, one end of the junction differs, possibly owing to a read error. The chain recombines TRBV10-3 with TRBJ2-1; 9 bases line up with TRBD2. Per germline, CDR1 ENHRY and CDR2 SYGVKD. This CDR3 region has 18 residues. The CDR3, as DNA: TGTGCCGTCAGTGAGTCGCTGGCGGGGGGGCTATTGAACAATGAGCAGTTCTTC. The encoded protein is CAVSESLAGGLLNNEQFF.

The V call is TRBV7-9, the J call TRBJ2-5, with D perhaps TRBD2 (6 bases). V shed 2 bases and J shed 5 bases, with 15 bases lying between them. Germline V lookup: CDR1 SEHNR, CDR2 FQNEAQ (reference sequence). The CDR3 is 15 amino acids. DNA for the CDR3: TGTGCCAGCAGCTTAATTGGTAGGGAGGTGGAGACCCAGTACTTC. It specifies CASSLIGREVETQYF.

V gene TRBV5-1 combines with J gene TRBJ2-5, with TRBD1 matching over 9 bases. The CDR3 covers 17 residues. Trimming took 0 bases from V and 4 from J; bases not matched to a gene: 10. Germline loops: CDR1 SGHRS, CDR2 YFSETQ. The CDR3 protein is CASSLAPGQGGGETQYF. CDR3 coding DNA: TGCGCCAGCAGCTTGGCCCCGGGACAGGGAGGAGGAGAGACCCAGTACTTC.